Listed below are T cell receptor beta chains from one sample, sequenced in a study of PD-L1 blockade in urothelial cancer. The table came from immunoSEQ multiplex PCR; TCRdb's copy has only in-frame clones and leaves some out. The sample lists approximately 44,000 clones, around 90% seen once, with approximately 7.9% in the top ten. The specimen was PBMCs, collected around atezolizumab (anti-PD-L1) treatment. These receptors all come from a man between 70 and 80 years old with urothelial cancer. CDR3s include the opening cysteine and the closing phenylalanine or tryptophan. Fields, in order: CDR3 protein, CDR3 DNA, J gene, V gene, clone size, CDR3 length, D gene. D genes are given only for firm matches. Clone sizes are given selectively: once, few, many, or a class where the clone is expanded.

CDR3aa: CASSYGQGGQPGYTF; CDR3nt: TGCGCCAGCAGCTATGGACAGGGAGGGCAGCCTGGCTACACCTTC; j_gene: TRBJ1-2; v_gene: TRBV5-1; abundance: -; len: 15; d_gene: TRBD1
CDR3aa: CASSPRGGETDTQYF; CDR3nt: TGTGCCAGCAGCCCCAGAGGCGGCGAGACAGATACGCAGTATTTT; j_gene: TRBJ2-3; v_gene: TRBV7-3; abundance: -; len: 15; d_gene: -
CDR3aa: CASKGGRADTQYF; CDR3nt: TGTGCCAGCAAAGGGGGTAGGGCAGATACGCAGTATTTT; j_gene: TRBJ2-3; v_gene: TRBV2; abundance: once; len: 13; d_gene: -
CDR3aa: CASGLSAGGAEQYF; CDR3nt: TGTGCTAGTGGTTTGTCGGCAGGGGGAGCCGAGCAGTACTTC; j_gene: TRBJ2-7; v_gene: TRBV12-5; abundance: -; len: 14; d_gene: TRBD1
CDR3aa: CASSESGQWNTEAFF; CDR3nt: TGTGCCAGCAGTGAATCAGGACAGTGGAACACTGAAGCTTTCTTT; j_gene: TRBJ1-1; v_gene: TRBV25-1; abundance: few; len: 15; d_gene: -
CDR3aa: CASSVAGVPYEQYF; CDR3nt: TGTGCCAGCAGCGTAGCCGGGGTGCCCTACGAGCAGTACTTC; j_gene: TRBJ2-7; v_gene: TRBV9; abundance: few; len: 14; d_gene: -
CDR3aa: CASSVGGNTEAFF; CDR3nt: TGTGCCAGTAGTGTGGGGGGGAACACTGAAGCTTTCTTT; j_gene: TRBJ1-1; v_gene: TRBV19; abundance: -; len: 13; d_gene: -
CDR3aa: CASSLDRVVEAFF; CDR3nt: TGTGCCAGCAGCTTGGACAGGGTAGTTGAAGCTTTCTTT; j_gene: TRBJ1-1; v_gene: TRBV5-5; abundance: -; len: 13; d_gene: -
CDR3aa: CASGLFPAGGTDTQYF; CDR3nt: TGTGCTAGTGGTTTGTTCCCCGCGGGGGGGACAGATACGCAGTATTTT; j_gene: TRBJ2-3; v_gene: TRBV12-5; abundance: -; len: 16; d_gene: TRBD2
CDR3aa: CASSLSGGPQETQYF; CDR3nt: TGTGCCAGCAGCCTTAGCGGGGGCCCCCAAGAGACCCAGTACTTC; j_gene: TRBJ2-5; v_gene: TRBV7-3; abundance: few; len: 15; d_gene: TRBD2
CDR3aa: CASSWGGSGTEAFF; CDR3nt: TGTGCCAGCAGTTGGGGGGGTTCAGGCACTGAAGCTTTCTTT; j_gene: TRBJ1-1; v_gene: TRBV27; abundance: -; len: 14; d_gene: -
CDR3aa: CASSLTGLQPQHF; CDR3nt: TGTGCCAGCAGTTTAACAGGGCTTCAGCCCCAGCATTTT; j_gene: TRBJ1-5; v_gene: TRBV27; abundance: -; len: 13; d_gene: -
CDR3aa: CASSPPGRAVNEQFF; CDR3nt: TGTGCCAGCAGCCCCCCCGGGAGGGCCGTTAATGAGCAGTTCTTC; j_gene: TRBJ2-1; v_gene: TRBV7-2; abundance: -; len: 15; d_gene: TRBD2
CDR3aa: CASSSNRRQGDGYTF; CDR3nt: TGCGCCAGCAGCTCGAACCGCCGACAGGGTGATGGCTACACCTTC; j_gene: TRBJ1-2; v_gene: TRBV5-1; abundance: -; len: 15; d_gene: TRBD1
CDR3aa: CASSYSRRGGTEAFF; CDR3nt: TGTGCCAGCAGTTACTCGAGGAGGGGGGGCACTGAAGCTTTCTTT; j_gene: TRBJ1-1; v_gene: TRBV6-5; abundance: -; len: 15; d_gene: -
CDR3aa: CATSSAQGPYEQYF; CDR3nt: TGTGCCACCAGCAGCGCGCAGGGGCCCTACGAGCAGTACTTC; j_gene: TRBJ2-7; v_gene: TRBV15; abundance: -; len: 14; d_gene: -
CDR3aa: CASSPSRGVGEDTQYF; CDR3nt: TGTGCCAGCTCACCTAGCCGGGGGGTAGGCGAAGATACGCAGTATTTT; j_gene: TRBJ2-3; v_gene: TRBV18; abundance: -; len: 16; d_gene: TRBD2
CDR3aa: CASSLAWGAGANVLTF; CDR3nt: TGTGCCAGCAGTTTAGCCTGGGGGGCTGGGGCCAACGTCCTGACTTTC; j_gene: TRBJ2-6; v_gene: TRBV28; abundance: -; len: 16; d_gene: -
CDR3aa: CATLGTGLYGYTF; CDR3nt: TGTGCCACCCTAGGGACAGGGCTCTATGGCTACACCTTC; j_gene: TRBJ1-2; v_gene: TRBV19; abundance: -; len: 13; d_gene: TRBD1
CDR3aa: CASSPGTRHNEQFF; CDR3nt: TGTGCCAGCAGCCCAGGGACTCGTCACAATGAGCAGTTCTTC; j_gene: TRBJ2-1; v_gene: TRBV7-3; abundance: -; len: 14; d_gene: -
CDR3aa: CASSIRTGSNQPQHF; CDR3nt: TGTGCCAGTAGTATACGGACAGGCAGCAATCAGCCCCAGCATTTT; j_gene: TRBJ1-5; v_gene: TRBV19; abundance: -; len: 15; d_gene: TRBD1
CDR3aa: CASRGLLNTGELFF; CDR3nt: TGTGCCAGCAGGGGACTTTTAAACACCGGGGAGCTGTTTTTT; j_gene: TRBJ2-2; v_gene: TRBV11-2; abundance: once; len: 14; d_gene: -
CDR3aa: CASSQEREEYNEQFF; CDR3nt: TGCGCCAGCAGCCAAGAGCGGGAAGAGTACAATGAGCAGTTCTTC; j_gene: TRBJ2-1; v_gene: TRBV4-1; abundance: -; len: 15; d_gene: -